Below are 25 T cell receptor beta chains sequenced from a single sample in a study of metastatic and nonmetastatic thyroid tumors. Using MiXCR, TCRdb reanalyzed the PCR reads. Among roughly 5,600 clones, roughly 30% were seen once, and the ten largest hold more than 15%. Each patient went into thyroid surgery without having received any treatment. The specimen sequenced was adjacent normal tissue. The receptors were sampled from a female donor with papillary thyroid cancer or a benign thyroid nodule (not recorded which). Some clones in this sample may be carry-over from other donors' samples.

V gene TRBV6-2 or TRBV6-3 combines with J gene TRBJ1-1; D is unclear. Germline V gene lookup returns CDR1 MNHEY and CDR2 SVGEGT. V lost 4 bases, J lost 0 bases, and 15 bases lay in between. This CDR3 contains 16 residues. As DNA, the CDR3 is TGTGCCAGCAGTTTGGTTACGTCGAGAATGAACACTGAAGCTTTCTTT. Its protein product is CASSLVTSRMNTEAFF.

Only a few counts were recorded for this clone. Germline is not matched at one junction end, which may reflect a read error. V and J are TRBV6-2 or TRBV6-3 and TRBJ2-7; no clear D. The germline CDR1 and CDR2 sequences are MNHEY and SVGEGT. This CDR3 is built from 13 residues. CDR3 in DNA: TGTGCCAGCAGTTACGCAGAATCCTACGGGCAGTACTTC. Translated: CASSYAESYGQYF.

This clone is medium-sized by share. The gene calls are TRBV7-3 and TRBJ1-1; D unclear. The CDR3 has 13 amino acids. Germline V gives CDR1 SGHTA, CDR2 FQGTGA. Deletions cut 2 bases from V and 1 base from J, with 5 bases between. CDR3 sequence reads: CASSLSSNTEAFF. The CDR3 DNA follows: TGTGCCAGCAGCTTATCATCGAACACTGAAGCTTTCTTT.

The V call is TRBV11-1, the J call TRBJ1-6; D not resolved. V was trimmed by 0 bases and J by 6 bases, leaving 12 bases between them. In germline, CDR1 is SGHAT, CDR2 FQDESV (reference sequence). The CDR3 spans 16 residues. DNA of the CDR3: TGTGCCAGCAGCTTAGCCTCCGGGCAGTTTAATTCACCCCTCCACTTT. Translation gives CASSLASGQFNSPLHF.

This chain links TRBV6-2 or TRBV6-3 with TRBJ2-1; tentative D call: TRBD1 (5 bases). Germline V gene lookup returns CDR1 MNHEY and CDR2 SVGEGT. V dropped 2 bases and J dropped 9 bases, with 20 bases sitting between them. There are 16 residues in the CDR3. The DNA for the CDR3 is TGTGCCAGCAGTTACCCCCTAGGGCAGGGTTGGAGTGAGCAGTTCTTC. Residues: CASSYPLGQGWSEQFF.

A few counts support this clone. The DNA of the CDR3 is TGTGCCAGCAGCCCCGCGGACAGGGATTCACCCCTCCACTTT. It is translated as CASSPADRDSPLHF. The gene calls are TRBV6-1 and TRBJ1-6; 8 bases map to TRBD1. This CDR3 has 14 amino acids. Trimming cost V 6 bases and J 8 bases; bases outside gene matches: 6. Germline-derived CDR1 and CDR2 are MNHNS and SASEGT.

This clone has only a few counts. The chain employs TRBV28 and TRBJ2-7; 8 nucleotides line up with TRBD1. V was pared by 5 bases and J by 0 bases, with 15 bases of the junction left unmatched. CDR1 is MDHEN and CDR2 is SYDVKM in the germline V gene. This CDR3 is built from 18 residues. CDR3 region: CASSPRTGNFHLSYEQYF. CDR3 coding DNA: TGTGCCAGCAGTCCTCGGACAGGGAACTTCCACCTCTCCTACGAGCAGTACTTC.

There are a few counts of this clone. The chain joins TRBV5-1 to TRBJ1-2; D is ambiguous. V lost 6 bases, J lost 4 bases, and 7 bases lay in between. Germline lookup yields CDR1 SGHRS and CDR2 YFSETQ. The CDR3 is made up of 11 amino acids. CDR3 amino acids: CASTSGYGYTF. DNA of the CDR3: TGCGCCAGCACCAGCGGCTATGGCTACACCTTC.

In its sample, this clone is medium-sized (0.01 to 0.1%). The gene calls are TRBV7-2 and TRBJ1-5; D gene ambiguous. Trimming took 5 bases from V and 0 from J, leaving 11 bases between them. CDR3 length equals 15 residues. Germline CDR1 reads SGHTA; CDR2 reads FQGNSA. The CDR3 spells CASSRSGNSNQPQHF. CDR3 nucleotide sequence: TGTGCCAGCAGCCGATCGGGGAATAGCAATCAGCCCCAGCATTTT.

This clone was seen a single time. The rearrangement links TRBV11-2 to TRBJ2-7; 8 nucleotides line up with TRBD2. The CDR3 totals 16 residues. Unmatched junction bases numbered 8, after V lost 0 bases and J lost 4 bases. Germline loops: CDR1 SGHAT, CDR2 FQNNGV. The CDR3 here is CASSLDNGGAWYEQYF. CDR3 in DNA: TGTGCCAGCAGCTTAGACAACGGGGGGGCCTGGTACGAGCAGTACTTC.

This clone occurred a few times. The V gene is TRBV12-3 or TRBV12-4, the J gene TRBJ2-7; 8 bases fit TRBD2. The junction had 7 bases not matched to a gene; V was cut back by 3 bases and J by 3 bases. This CDR3 has 15 residues. The CDR3: CASSLVAGIFYEQYF. CDR3 nucleotide sequence: TGTGCCAGCAGTTTGGTAGCGGGAATCTTCTACGAGCAGTACTTC.

This clone turned up a few times. V and J are TRBV6-9 and TRBJ1-2, with D possibly matching TRBD1 (5 bases). V was cut by 3 bases and J by 2 bases, with 13 bases left in between. CDR1 MNHGY and CDR2 SVAAGI come from the germline V gene. This CDR3 has 15 residues. CDR3 in amino acids: CASSYARTPNYGYTF. The CDR3 DNA sequence: TGTGCCAGCAGTTACGCACGGACACCGAACTATGGCTACACCTTC.

By sample fraction, this clone is medium-sized. The chain joins TRBV28 to TRBJ2-1; the match to TRBD2 covers 9 bases. V shed 7 bases and J 3 bases; nucleotides not matched to a gene: 4. CDR1 and CDR2 from the germline V gene are MDHEN and SYDVKM. This CDR3 has 14 amino acids. CDR3 sequence (DNA): TGTGCCAGCATCCTGACTAGCGGCTACAATGAGCAGTTCTTC. Protein: CASILTSGYNEQFF. Combining the CDR3 with reference TRBV28 and TRBJ2-1 gives the whole variable domain DVKVTQSSRYLVKRTGEKVFLECVQDMDHENMFWYRQDPGLGLRLIYFSYDVKMKEKGDIPEGYSVSREKKERFSLILESASTNQTSMYLCASILTSGYNEQFFGPGTRLTVL.

V is TRBV5-1 and J is TRBJ1-6; D ambiguous. Trimming pared 2 bases from V and 10 bases from J, leaving 10 bases between. In germline, CDR1 is SGHRS, CDR2 YFSETQ. The length of the CDR3 is 13 residues. CDR3 amino acids: CASSFERTSPLHF. The CDR3 nucleotides read TGCGCCAGCAGCTTTGAACGGACCTCACCCCTCCACTTT.

This chain joins TRBV7-6 and TRBJ2-7; perhaps TRBD2 as D (6 bases). Germline V gene sequence: CDR1 SGHVS, CDR2 FNYEAQ. The CDR3 consists of 16 residues. V gave up 1 base and J gave up 2 bases, with 15 bases separating them. CDR3 coding DNA: TGTGCCAGCAGCTTAGAACTAGCAGGGACGGCCTACGAGCAGTACTTC. It codes for CASSLELAGTAYEQYF.

Points on this clone: Because it lacks the conserved phenylalanine or tryptophan at the end, this CDR3 is likely a read error. The V and J genes are TRBV20-1 and TRBJ2-3; D is unclear. The V and J ends lost 6 bases and 2 bases respectively, with 21 bases between them. This CDR3 region has 16 residues. Germline V gene lookup returns CDR1 DFQATT and CDR2 SNEGSKA (reference sequence). The CDR3 sequence: CSALRSDGPVTDTQYL. DNA for the CDR3: TGCAGTGCCTTAAGGTCCGATGGGCCCGTCACAGATACGCAGTATCTT.

V usage is TRBV18 and J usage is TRBJ1-2; D perhaps matches TRBD1 (6 bases). V was pared by 5 bases and J by 8 bases, with 12 bases between. Germline lookup yields CDR1 KGHSH and CDR2 LQKENI. The CDR3 sequence is 12 residues long. The CDR3 DNA reads TGTGCCAGCTCAGGGGGGGCGCTGGGCTACACCTTC. It yields the protein CASSGGALGYTF.

J is TRBJ2-1 and V is TRBV24-1; D uncertain. Trimming took 6 bases from V and 5 from J, leaving 13 bases between them. CDR3 length: 14 residues. Germline V gene lookup returns CDR1 KGHDR and CDR2 SFDVKD. Here the CDR3 reads CATSRRLWDNEQFF. CDR3 DNA sequence: TGTGCCACCAGTCGGCGGCTCTGGGACAATGAGCAGTTCTTC.

This chain joins TRBV5-1 and TRBJ1-6; 7 bases line up with TRBD1. The V gene's germline CDR1 is SGHRS and CDR2 YFSETQ. J lost 13 bases, V lost 0 bases, and 4 bases had no gene match. The CDR3 loop spans 13 amino acids. The CDR3 loop reads CASSLAKGAPLHF. In nucleotides, the CDR3 is TGCGCCAGCAGCTTGGCCAAGGGGGCCCCCCTCCACTTT.

In its sample, this clone is medium-sized. The chain combines TRBV18 with TRBJ2-3; TRBD1 is a possible D gene (6 bases). The CDR3 totals 13 residues. The germline CDR1 and CDR2 sequences are KGHSH and LQKENI. V was pared by 4 bases and J by 4 bases, with 9 bases between. The CDR3 loop is CASSQQGPDTQYF. CDR3 nucleotides: TGTGCCAGCTCACAACAGGGACCAGATACGCAGTATTTT.

The CDR3, as DNA: TGTGCCAGCAGAGTCGGTACAGGGACACACGAGCAGTACTTC. As protein: CASRVGTGTHEQYF. V is TRBV27 and J is TRBJ2-7, with a possible D match to TRBD1 (6 bases). The CDR3 is made up of 14 amino acids. V was clipped by 6 bases and J by 5 bases, with 17 bases between them. Germline V lookup: CDR1 MNHEY, CDR2 SMNVEV (reference sequence).

This clone was detected a few times. The rearrangement uses TRBV6-1 and TRBJ2-7, with TRBD2 identical over 11 bases. The CDR3 is made up of 17 amino acids. Germline CDR1 MNHNS, CDR2 SASEGT. V gave up 1 base and J gave up 4 bases; unmatched junction bases: 9. CDR3 protein: CASSEGGTSGAPYEQYF. The CDR3 DNA reads TGTGCCAGCAGTGAAGGGGGGACTAGCGGAGCCCCTTACGAGCAGTACTTC.

This clone was seen many times. This could be a read error, since a much larger clone is one nucleotide away. The rearrangement links TRBV4-2 to TRBJ2-5; the match to TRBD2 covers 11 bases. The CDR3 runs to 18 residues. V gave up 3 bases and J gave up 1 base; unmatched junction bases: 10. Germline CDR1 is LGHNA and CDR2 is YNFKEQ. CDR3 amino acids: CASSHVGLAESGQETQYF. The CDR3 nucleotides are TGTGCCAGCAGCCATGTGGGACTAGCGGAAAGTGGCCAAGAGACCCAGTACTTC.

This clone was observed a handful of times. The chain recombines TRBV27 with TRBJ1-1; D possibly corresponds to TRBD1 (5 bases). The germline gives CDR1 MNHEY, CDR2 SMNVEV (reference sequence). V was shortened by 9 bases and J by 4 bases, with 12 bases between the two germline ends. This CDR3 contains 12 residues. The CDR3 is CASLQESTEAFF. Written as DNA, the CDR3 is TGTGCCAGTCTACAGGAATCCACTGAAGCTTTCTTT.

The chain employs TRBV11-2 and TRBJ2-1; D remains ambiguous. V lost 0 bases to trimming and J lost 7 bases, with 16 bases between them. The CDR3 sequence is 16 residues long. Germline CDR1 and CDR2: SGHAT and FQNNGV. The CDR3 region is CASSLDPRPSPNEQFF. The CDR3 bases are TGTGCCAGCAGCTTAGATCCGAGGCCCTCGCCAAATGAGCAGTTCTTC.